Listed here is a single T cell receptor beta chain. V shed 5 bases, J shed 5 bases, and the junction held 15 bases outside the gene matches. CDR3 length equals 18 residues. The germline V gene encodes CDR1 PRHDT and CDR2 FYEKMQ (reference sequence). Data came from immunoSEQ multiplex PCR; TCRdb stores just in-frame clones and leaves some out. The table shows under 85,000 clones, with over 90% occurring only once. These data come from a study of technical replicates of blood from a few donors. J is TRBJ2-1 and V is TRBV13, with 10 bases aligning to TRBD2. This TCR came from a human donor in good health. Sequenced input: T cells isolated from PBMCs. The CDR3 loop reads CASSVFVKREGLHNEQFF. The CDR3 DNA reads as TGTGCCAGCAGCGTCTTTGTAAAGCGGGAGGGCCTCCACAATGAGCAGTTCTTC.